The 29 T cell receptor beta chains below were found in one sample sequenced in a study of early T cells in non-severe SARS-CoV-2 infection. TCRdb processed the 5' RACE reads anew with MiXCR; each CDR3 protein has one entry. The table lists around 44,000 distinct CDR3 sequences, around 6.3% of them singletons, with about a fifth in the top ten. Specimen: whole blood, collected at baseline. The receptor source for this set is an adult who was a healthcare worker with PCR-confirmed SARS-CoV-2 infection or an uninfected control (not recorded which).

The chain joins TRBV29-1 to TRBJ1-1; D is perhaps TRBD1 (6 bases). The germline gives CDR1 SQVTM, CDR2 ANQGSEA. V lost 4 bases, J lost 4 bases, and 13 bases lay in between. The CDR3 is 13 residues long. The chain's CDR3 is CSVGVGRGTEAFF. The CDR3 nucleotides read TGCAGCGTTGGGGTCGGCAGGGGCACTGAAGCTTTCTTT.

In its sample, this clonotype was seen a few times. The chain combines TRBV19 with TRBJ1-2, with D uncertain. CDR1 and CDR2 from the germline V gene are LNHDA and SQIVND (reference sequence). V lost 7 bases and J 5 bases, leaving 17 bases between the germline ends. The CDR3 length is 14 residues. The CDR3: CASKSDPKIYGYTF. The DNA for the CDR3 is TGTGCCAGTAAGAGCGATCCGAAGATATATGGCTACACCTTC.

The rearrangement uses TRBV9 and TRBJ2-5; possibly TRBD1 for D (6 bases). The germline V gene encodes CDR1 SGDLS and CDR2 YYNGEE. CDR3 size: 15 residues. V was clipped by 0 bases and J by 3 bases, with 12 bases between them. CDR3 in DNA: TGTGCCAGCAGCGTAGTAGGGGCAGGGGAAGAGACCCAGTACTTC. Translating it yields CASSVVGAGEETQYF.

This chain connects TRBV7-8 to TRBJ1-3; TRBD1 agrees at 7 bases. J lost 0 bases, V lost 1 base, and 3 bases had no gene match. This CDR3 is 16 amino acids long. Germline values: CDR1 SGHVS, CDR2 FQNEAQ. In DNA form, the CDR3 reads TGTGCCAGCAGCTTAGAGGGGACAGCCTCTGGAAACACCATATATTTT. Its protein is CASSLEGTASGNTIYF.

The sample holds many counts of this clonotype. The genes are TRBV20-1 and TRBJ2-3; 11 bases align to TRBD2. The CDR3 consists of 14 residues. With V trimmed by 7 bases and J by 3 bases, 6 bases remained unmatched. CDR1 and CDR2 from the germline V gene are DFQATT and SNEGSKA (reference sequence). CDR3 DNA sequence: TGCAGTGTTCGACTAGCGGGGCTAACAGATACGCAGTATTTT. It codes for CSVRLAGLTDTQYF.

This clonotype was observed at least ten times. CDR3 DNA sequence: TGTGCCAGCAGCTTAGCAGTAGATCCTAATGAAAAACTGTTTTTT. As protein: CASSLAVDPNEKLFF. The chain recombines TRBV7-9 with TRBJ1-4, with unresolved D. CDR1 and CDR2 from the germline V gene are SEHNR and FQNEAQ (reference sequence). Trimming removed 0 bases from V and 3 bases from J, with 8 bases in between. CDR3 length: 15 amino acids.

This clonotype appeared a few times. The chain joins TRBV6-6 to TRBJ1-1; D gene uncertain. CDR3 length: 14 amino acids. CDR1 and CDR2 from the germline V gene are MNHNY and SVGAGI (reference sequence). The germline V and J ends were trimmed by 8 bases and 1 base, with 14 bases remaining between them. The CDR3 spells CASHPDPRNTEAFF. The DNA for the CDR3 is TGTGCCAGCCACCCTGATCCCCGGAACACTGAAGCTTTCTTT.

This rearrangement joins TRBV7-2 to TRBJ2-3, with 12 bases fitting TRBD2. The length of the CDR3 is 17 residues. V shed 5 bases and J 1 base; nucleotides not matched to a gene: 7. Germline V gives CDR1 SGHTA, CDR2 FQGNSA. The CDR3 sequence: CASSILAGGRGTDTQYF. CDR3 in DNA: TGTGCCAGCAGCATTCTAGCGGGAGGGCGAGGCACAGATACGCAGTATTTT.

This clonotype was seen repeatedly, ten times or more. The V call is TRBV11-2, the J call TRBJ2-3; TRBD2 might be the D (6 bases). CDR1 is SGHAT, CDR2 FQNNGV, per germline. The ends were cut back, 6 bases at V and 3 bases at J, with 13 bases in the middle. The CDR3 length is 14 residues. CDR3 sequence reads: CASSHRRETDTQYF. CDR3 in DNA: TGTGCCAGCAGTCACCGGAGGGAGACAGATACGCAGTATTTT.

This clonotype was found a few times. The chain joins TRBV2 to TRBJ2-4; D gene unclear. The CDR3 spans 13 residues. V was clipped by 4 bases and J by 6 bases, with 10 bases between them. Germline-derived CDR1 and CDR2 are SNHLY and FYNNEI. The CDR3 spells CASSAPWGNIQYF. CDR3 in DNA: TGTGCCAGCAGTGCCCCTTGGGGAAACATTCAGTACTTC.

This clonotype was seen ten or more times. The rearrangement links TRBV6-6 to TRBJ2-1, with 11 bases identical to TRBD1. The CDR3 runs 17 residues. J was trimmed by 6 bases and V by 6 bases; bases with no gene match: 13. The germline CDR1 and CDR2 sequences are MNHNY and SVGAGI (reference sequence). The CDR3 protein is CASRTTRRDRGINEQFF. The CDR3 nucleotides read TGTGCCAGCAGAACTACACGACGGGACAGGGGGATCAATGAGCAGTTCTTC.

This clonotype was counted a few times. The chain couples TRBV19 to TRBJ2-5; D may match TRBD1 or TRBD2 (5 bases each). CDR3 length: 14 amino acids. With 4 bases removed from V and 4 bases from J, the gap between germline ends came to 13 bases. Germline-derived CDR1 and CDR2 are LNHDA and SQIVND (reference sequence). In DNA form, the CDR3 reads TGTGCCAGTAGTAGCCTAGGGGACCCAGAGACCCAGTACTTC. Amino acids: CASSSLGDPETQYF.

The sample holds many counts of this clonotype. V and J are TRBV21-1 and TRBJ2-7; the table names TRBD2, a call not compared with the DNA. TRBV21-1 is a pseudogene locus. This CDR3 is 15 amino acids long. This chain's CDR3 is CASSKEKGGSYEQYF. CDR3 coding DNA: TGTGCCAGCAGCAAAGAGAAGGGCGGGAGCTACGAGCAGTACTTC.

There are many counts of this clonotype. The J gene is TRBJ1-3, the V gene TRBV12-3 or TRBV12-4, with TRBD1 matching 7 bases. V gave up 7 bases and J gave up 0 bases; unmatched junction bases: 6. The CDR3 spans 15 residues. The CDR3 DNA is TGTGCCAGCACCGAGACAGGGCTCTCTGGAAACACCATATATTTT. Translation: CASTETGLSGNTIYF.

This chain connects TRBV5-6 to TRBJ2-5; unclear D gene. The CDR3 has 15 residues. Germline CDR1 SGHDT, CDR2 YYEEEE. Trimming removed 0 bases at V and 1 base at J, with 10 bases between. This chain's CDR3 is CASSLEGEIQETQYF. The CDR3 DNA sequence: TGTGCCAGCAGCTTGGAAGGCGAGATCCAAGAGACCCAGTACTTC.

The chain recombines TRBV12-3 or TRBV12-4 with TRBJ2-2, with TRBD2 identical over 7 bases. CDR3 size: 14 residues. V was clipped by 6 bases and J by 6 bases; unmatched bases: 7. Here the CDR3 reads CASSPLGGSGELFF. In DNA, the CDR3 is TGTGCCAGCAGCCCACTCGGGGGGTCCGGGGAGCTGTTTTTT.

This clonotype was picked up many times. The rearrangement uses TRBV4-2 and TRBJ1-1; D ambiguous. The germline V and J ends were trimmed by 5 bases and 1 base, with 11 bases remaining between them. Germline loops: CDR1 LGHNA, CDR2 YNFKEQ. This CDR3 has 14 residues. In DNA, the CDR3 is TGTGCCAGCAGCAGGTACTCTGCGAACACTGAAGCTTTCTTT. It specifies CASSRYSANTEAFF.

This clonotype has a handful of counts. The CDR3 bases are TGTGCCAGCAGACTAAAGTCGGGGGCCTACGAGCAGTACTTC. Translating gives CASRLKSGAYEQYF. The chain carries TRBV19 and TRBJ2-7; D might be TRBD2 (6 bases). Trimming took off 9 bases at V and 2 bases at J, with 17 bases between the two ends. CDR1 is LNHDA, CDR2 SQIVND, per germline (reference sequence). The CDR3 has 14 amino acids.

This clonotype was observed a handful of times. The J gene is TRBJ1-1, the V gene TRBV2; D is perhaps TRBD1 (6 bases). Trimming stripped 6 bases from V and 6 bases from J, with 14 bases between. The germline V gene has CDR1 SNHLY and CDR2 FYNNEI. This CDR3 region has 13 residues. In DNA, the CDR3 is TGTGCCAGCAGCGCGACAGGTAGTTCTGAAGCTTTCTTT. Amino acid sequence: CASSATGSSEAFF. Full variable domain (missing parts from reference TRBV2 and TRBJ1-1): EPEVTQTPSHQVTQMGQEVILRCVPISNHLYFYWYRQILGQKVEFLVSFYNNEISEKSEIFDDQFSVERPDGSNFTLKIRSTKLEDSAMYFCASSATGSSEAFFGQGTRLTVV.

This clonotype was seen a handful of times. The chain is built from TRBV6-5 and TRBJ2-2; D is perhaps TRBD1 (6 bases). This CDR3 spans 17 amino acids. Germline loops: CDR1 MNHEY, CDR2 SVGAGI. Trimming cost V 4 bases and J 6 bases, with 21 bases left between them. The CDR3 sequence is CASSWWLGQLGAGELFF. The CDR3 coding sequence is TGTGCCAGCAGTTGGTGGCTCGGACAGTTAGGAGCCGGGGAGCTGTTTTTT.

This clonotype was seen at least ten times. This sequence joins TRBV7-9 and TRBJ2-1; TRBD2 agrees at 13 bases. CDR1 SEHNR and CDR2 FQNEAQ come from the germline V gene (reference sequence). This CDR3 comprises 15 residues. After removal of 4 bases from V and 5 bases from J, the junction contained 2 bases not matched to a gene. CDR3 sequence reads: CASSWGLAGNNEQFF. CDR3 bases: TGTGCCAGCAGCTGGGGACTAGCGGGGAACAATGAGCAGTTCTTC. Drawing the rest from reference TRBV7-9 and TRBJ2-1, the complete variable domain is DTGVSQNPRHKITKRGQNVTFRCDPISEHNRLYWYRQTLGQGPEFLTYFQNEAQLEKSRLLSDRFSAERPKGSFSTLEIQRTEQGDSAMYLCASSWGLAGNNEQFFGPGTRLTVL.

At least ten counts were recorded for this clonotype. This chain links TRBV12-3 or TRBV12-4 with TRBJ1-1, with 8 positions matching TRBD1. The CDR3 has 14 residues. The V segment lost 2 bases and the J segment 10 bases; nucleotides outside the gene matches: 9. DNA for the CDR3: TGTGCCAGCAGTTTATCCCGGACAGGGTTGGGAGCTTTCTTT. Its translation is CASSLSRTGLGAFF.

This clonotype was seen only a few times. J is TRBJ2-1 and V is TRBV27, with D perhaps TRBD1 (6 bases). The length of the CDR3 is 14 residues. Germline CDR1 reads MNHEY; CDR2 reads SMNVEV (reference sequence). Trimming cost V 5 bases and J 1 base, with 9 bases left between them. The CDR3 protein is CASSPQGSYNEQFF. In DNA, the CDR3 is TGTGCCAGCAGTCCACAGGGTTCCTACAATGAGCAGTTCTTC.

Ten or more counts support this clonotype. The V gene is TRBV7-2, the J gene TRBJ2-3, with 7 bases identical to TRBD2. Trimming removed 1 base from V and 1 base from J; junction bases left unmatched: 5. Per germline, CDR1 SGHTA and CDR2 FQGNSA. The CDR3 totals 16 residues. The CDR3 coding sequence is TGTGCCAGCAGCTTAGTTGGGCTAGCGGGCACAGATACGCAGTATTTT. This codes for CASSLVGLAGTDTQYF.

The chain is built from TRBV20-1 and TRBJ2-5; perhaps TRBD1 as D (5 bases). The germline CDR1 and CDR2 sequences are DFQATT and SNEGSKA (reference sequence). The V end lost 3 bases, the J end lost 4 bases, and 15 bases lay between the germline ends. The CDR3 runs 14 residues. The CDR3 coding sequence is TGCAGTGCTAGCCTGGTAGTTAGGGGAGAGACCCAGTACTTC. It translates to CSASLVVRGETQYF.

This sequence joins TRBV19 and TRBJ1-4; no reliable D call. Germline V gives CDR1 LNHDA, CDR2 SQIVND (reference sequence). Trimming removed 4 bases at V and 6 bases at J, with 6 bases between. This CDR3 has 12 amino acids. The CDR3, as DNA: TGTGCCAGTAGTAACACAGATGAAAAACTGTTTTTT. Protein sequence: CASSNTDEKLFF.

This clonotype was counted at least ten times. The chain joins TRBV7-2 to TRBJ1-3; D is uncertain. The germline gives CDR1 SGHTA, CDR2 FQGNSA. The CDR3 totals 15 residues. V lost 1 base and J 0 bases, leaving 7 bases between the germline ends. CDR3 sequence reads: CASSLEGFSGNTIYF. CDR3 nucleotide sequence: TGTGCCAGCAGCTTAGAAGGGTTCTCTGGAAACACCATATATTTT.

This clonotype has at least ten counts. This chain links TRBV7-2 with TRBJ2-1, with D perhaps matching TRBD2 (6 bases). The germline V and J ends were trimmed by 5 bases and 8 bases, with 19 bases remaining between them. CDR1 and CDR2 (germline): SGHTA, FQGNSA. CDR3 size: 15 residues. The CDR3 nucleotides are TGTGCCAGCAGCCCGCGGGACTCCGATAGCTATGAGCAGTTCTTC. Residues: CASSPRDSDSYEQFF.

The chain carries TRBV10-1 and TRBJ1-1; D may be TRBD1 (5 bases). Germline V CDR1 and CDR2: WNHNN, SYGVQD (reference sequence). The CDR3 loop spans 13 amino acids. Trimming took 11 bases from V and 1 from J, leaving 14 bases between them. CDR3 in amino acids: CAPRQGWNTEAFF. The CDR3 nucleotides read TGCGCCCCTAGGCAGGGATGGAACACTGAAGCTTTCTTT.